This TCR beta chain is drawn from a study of OX40 agonist ivuxolimab in advanced cancers. Overall study: Patients were dosed with the agonistic anti-OX40 (CD134) antibody ivuxolimab. General study findings and limits: The antigen specificity of the peripheral T cells (those that were expanded) was not determined.

Only in-frame clones appear in the TCRdb table, and some are missing; sequencing was by immunoSEQ multiplex PCR. The sample lists around 76,000 clones, about nine tenths occurring once. This CDR3 comprises 15 residues. In germline, CDR1 is LNHNV, CDR2 YYDKDF (reference sequence). Trimming took 0 bases from V and 1 from J; bases not matched to a gene: 2. About this clone: Its antigen is not identified.

The clonotype originates from an adult with an advanced solid tumor such as melanoma, head and neck, liver or kidney cancer. Sequenced material: CD4+ or CD8+ T cells sorted from blood, taken in a trial of the OX40 agonist ivuxolimab. The V and J genes are TRBV15 and TRBJ1-1, with 7 bases that match TRBD1. The CDR3 nucleotides read TGTGCCACCAGCAGAGAAAAGGGGGCGAACACTGAAGCTTTCTTT. Residues: CATSREKGANTEAFF.